This paragraph covers one TCR beta chain sequence. The target antigen is unknown. The data belong to a study of T cell responses to AZD1222 COVID-19 vaccine. From germline, CDR1 is SGHTA and CDR2 FQGNSA. CDR3 length: 14 amino acids. Trimming cost V 5 bases and J 5 bases; bases outside gene matches: 6. Researchers grouped second doses given at about 4 or about 12 weeks into one pool. Study conclusions and caveats: White British ancestry dominated among donors, who included more females, and clonal diversity was possibly underestimated. Reportedly, nearly half the spike-specific TCRs target unmutated variant regions. CD4 TCRs covered the whole spike, strongest at regions 160-218 and 743-854.

TCRdb's copy holds only in-frame clones and misses some; the assay was immunoSEQ multiplex PCR. Among nearly 110,000 clones, 87% were seen once, and the ten largest hold around 5%. J is TRBJ2-5 and V is TRBV7-2; TRBD1 agrees at 9 bases. The material sequenced was peripheral blood, taken 28 days after the second AZD1222 dose. The clonotype originates from an adult who received the AZD1222 COVID-19 vaccine. CDR3 nucleotides: TGTGCCAGCAGCCCAACAGGGGGCAGGGAGACCCAGTACTTC. Translation gives CASSPTGGRETQYF.